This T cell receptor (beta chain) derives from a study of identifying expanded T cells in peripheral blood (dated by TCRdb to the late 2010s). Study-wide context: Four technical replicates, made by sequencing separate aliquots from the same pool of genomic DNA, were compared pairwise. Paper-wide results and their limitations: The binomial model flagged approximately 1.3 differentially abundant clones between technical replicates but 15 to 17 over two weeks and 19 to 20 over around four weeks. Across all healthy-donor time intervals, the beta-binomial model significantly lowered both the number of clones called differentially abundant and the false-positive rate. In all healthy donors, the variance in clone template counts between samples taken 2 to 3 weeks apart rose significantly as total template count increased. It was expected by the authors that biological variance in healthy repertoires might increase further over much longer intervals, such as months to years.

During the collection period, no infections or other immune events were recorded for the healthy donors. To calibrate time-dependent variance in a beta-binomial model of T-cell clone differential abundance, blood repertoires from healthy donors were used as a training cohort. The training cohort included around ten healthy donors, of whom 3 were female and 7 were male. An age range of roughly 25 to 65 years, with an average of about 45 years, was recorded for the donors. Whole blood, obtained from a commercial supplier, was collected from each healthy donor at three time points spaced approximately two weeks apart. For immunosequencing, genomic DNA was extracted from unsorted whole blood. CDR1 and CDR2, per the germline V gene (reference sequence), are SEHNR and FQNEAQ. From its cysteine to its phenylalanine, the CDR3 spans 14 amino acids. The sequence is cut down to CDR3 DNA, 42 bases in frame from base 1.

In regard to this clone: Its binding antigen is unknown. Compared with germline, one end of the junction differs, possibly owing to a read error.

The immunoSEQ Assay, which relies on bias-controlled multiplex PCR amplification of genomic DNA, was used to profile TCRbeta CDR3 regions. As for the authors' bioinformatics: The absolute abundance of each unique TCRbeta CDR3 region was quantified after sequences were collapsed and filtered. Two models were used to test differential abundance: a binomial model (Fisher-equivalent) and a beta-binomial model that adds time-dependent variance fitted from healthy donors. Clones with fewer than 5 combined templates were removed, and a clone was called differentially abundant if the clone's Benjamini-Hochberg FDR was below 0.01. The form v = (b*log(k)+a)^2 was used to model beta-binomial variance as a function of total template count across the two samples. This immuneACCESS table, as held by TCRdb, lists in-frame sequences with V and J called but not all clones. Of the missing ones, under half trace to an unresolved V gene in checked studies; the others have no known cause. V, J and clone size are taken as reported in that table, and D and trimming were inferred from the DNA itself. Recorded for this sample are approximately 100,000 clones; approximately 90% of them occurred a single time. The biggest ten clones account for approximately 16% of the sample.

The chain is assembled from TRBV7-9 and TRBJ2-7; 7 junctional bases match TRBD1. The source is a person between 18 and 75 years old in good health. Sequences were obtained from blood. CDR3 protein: CANSRSGTAYEQYF. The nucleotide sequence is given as TGTGCCAACAGCCGCTCCGGGACAGCCTACGAGCAGTACTTC.